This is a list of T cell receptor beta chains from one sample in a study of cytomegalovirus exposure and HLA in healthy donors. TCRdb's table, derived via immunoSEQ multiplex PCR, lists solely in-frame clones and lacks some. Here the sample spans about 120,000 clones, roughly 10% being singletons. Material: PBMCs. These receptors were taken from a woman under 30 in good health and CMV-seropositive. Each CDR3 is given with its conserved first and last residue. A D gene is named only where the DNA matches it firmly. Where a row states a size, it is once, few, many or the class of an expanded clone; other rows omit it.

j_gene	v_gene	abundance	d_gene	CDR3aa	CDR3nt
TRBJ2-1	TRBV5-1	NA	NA	CASSLDSSFNEQFF	TGCGCCAGCAGCTTGGACTCGTCATTCAATGAGCAGTTCTTC
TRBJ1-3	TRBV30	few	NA	CARSGYSGNTIYF	TGTGCCCGTTCAGGCTACTCTGGAAACACCATATATTTT
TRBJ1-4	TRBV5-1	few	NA	CASSLVQATNEKLFF	TGCGCCAGCAGCTTGGTACAAGCAACTAATGAAAAACTGTTTTTT
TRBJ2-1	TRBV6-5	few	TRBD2	CASSRGRLTDNEQFF	TGTGCCAGCAGTCGCGGGAGGCTCACCGACAATGAGCAGTTCTTC
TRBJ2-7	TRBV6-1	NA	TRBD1	CASSEEGAGGYEQYF	TGTGCCAGCAGTGAAGAAGGGGCAGGGGGCTACGAGCAGTACTTC
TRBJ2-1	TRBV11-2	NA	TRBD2	CASSPSGPDWLAGENEQFF	TGTGCCAGCAGCCCGTCGGGGCCTGACTGGCTAGCGGGAGAAAATGAGCAGTTCTTC
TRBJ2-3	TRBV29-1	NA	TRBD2	CSVAGTSGPDTQYF	TGCAGCGTGGCAGGGACTAGCGGTCCAGATACGCAGTATTTT
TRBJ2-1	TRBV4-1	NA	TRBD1	CASSHPGQGYYNEQFF	TGCGCCAGCAGCCATCCCGGACAGGGTTACTACAATGAGCAGTTCTTC
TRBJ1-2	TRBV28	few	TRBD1	CASSGQGQYYGYTF	TGTGCCAGCAGCGGACAGGGCCAGTACTATGGCTACACCTTC
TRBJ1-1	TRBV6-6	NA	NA	CASSYLQLNTEAFF	TGTGCCAGCAGTTACCTACAGTTAAACACTGAAGCTTTCTTT
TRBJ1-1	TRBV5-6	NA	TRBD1	CATGDRMGTVNTEAFF	TGTGCCACCGGGGACAGAATGGGGACGGTGAACACTGAAGCTTTCTTT
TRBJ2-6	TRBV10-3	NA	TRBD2	CAISETPGLATGANVLTF	TGTGCCATCAGCGAAACTCCGGGACTAGCGACAGGGGCCAACGTCCTGACTTTC
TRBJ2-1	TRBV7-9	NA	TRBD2	CASRRGTSGREDEQFF	TGTGCCAGCAGAAGAGGGACTAGCGGGAGGGAGGATGAGCAGTTCTTC
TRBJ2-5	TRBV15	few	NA	CATSRGEETQYF	TGTGCCACCAGCAGAGGAGAAGAGACCCAGTACTTC
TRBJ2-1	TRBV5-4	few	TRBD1	CASTDRDRGRPYNEQFF	TGTGCCAGCACCGATAGAGACAGGGGGCGCCCCTACAATGAGCAGTTCTTC
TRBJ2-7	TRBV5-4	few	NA	CASSPAAGSLYEQYF	TGTGCCAGCAGCCCTGCGGCGGGATCTTTATACGAGCAGTACTTC
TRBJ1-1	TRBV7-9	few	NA	CASSGHPNTEAFF	TGTGCCAGCAGCGGACACCCCAACACTGAAGCTTTCTTT
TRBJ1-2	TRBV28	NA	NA	CATWSGNYGYTF	TGTGCCACCTGGAGCGGAAACTATGGCTACACCTTC
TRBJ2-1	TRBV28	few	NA	CASSLLHYNEQFF	TGTGCCAGCAGTTTATTACACTACAATGAGCAGTTCTTC
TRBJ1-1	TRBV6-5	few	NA	CASSYSGAQAEAFF	TGTGCCAGCAGTTACTCTGGGGCTCAGGCTGAAGCTTTCTTT
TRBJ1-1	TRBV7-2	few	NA	CASSLFDNVAFF	TGTGCCAGCAGCTTGTTCGACAATGTAGCTTTCTTT
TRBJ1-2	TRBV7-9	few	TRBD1	CASSPGTGGYSGYTF	TGTGCCAGCAGCCCCGGGACAGGGGGTTATAGTGGCTACACCTTC
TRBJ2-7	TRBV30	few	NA	CACRGPTYEQYF	TGTGCCTGCAGGGGCCCCACCTACGAGCAGTACTTC
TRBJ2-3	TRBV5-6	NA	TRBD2	CASSPFWTSRGDTQYF	TGTGCCAGCAGCCCGTTCTGGACTAGCAGAGGGGATACGCAGTATTTT
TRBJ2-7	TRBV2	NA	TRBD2	CASTTSGSYEQYF	TGTGCCAGCACGACTAGCGGGAGCTACGAGCAGTACTTC
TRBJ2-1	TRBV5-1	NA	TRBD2	CASSLTSGNNEQFF	TGCGCCAGCAGCTTGACTAGCGGGAACAATGAGCAGTTCTTC
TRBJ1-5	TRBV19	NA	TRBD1	CASSIPGRGHYQPQHF	TGTGCCAGTAGTATCCCAGGCAGGGGGCATTATCAGCCCCAGCATTTT
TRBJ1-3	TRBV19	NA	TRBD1	CASSPTGDSGNTIYF	TGTGCCAGTAGTCCCACAGGGGACTCTGGAAACACCATATATTTT
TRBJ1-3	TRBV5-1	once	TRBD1	CASARTLRKGQGNLEGNTIYF	TGCGCCAGCGCCCGAACGCTCAGAAAAGGACAGGGGAATCTCGAGGGAAACACCATATATTTT
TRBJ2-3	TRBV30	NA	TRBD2	CAWSGGRKPTDTQYF	TGTGCCTGGTCGGGGGGGCGAAAGCCCACAGATACGCAGTATTTT
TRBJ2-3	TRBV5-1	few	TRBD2	CASSLEGQREHTSDTQYF	TGCGCCAGCAGCTTGGAGGGCCAGCGGGAGCACACCTCGGATACGCAGTATTTT
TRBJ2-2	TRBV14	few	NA	CASSQAYTGELFF	TGTGCCAGCAGCCAAGCGTACACCGGGGAGCTGTTTTTT
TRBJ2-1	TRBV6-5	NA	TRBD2	CARISGRETNEQFF	TGTGCCAGAATAAGCGGGAGGGAGACAAATGAGCAGTTCTTC
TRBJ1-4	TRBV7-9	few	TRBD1	CASSLAGTGGYEKLFF	TGTGCCAGCAGCTTAGCGGGGACAGGGGGCTATGAAAAACTGTTTTTT
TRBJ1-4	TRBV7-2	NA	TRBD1	CASSSRTGEEKLFF	TGTGCCAGCAGCTCCCGGACAGGGGAGGAAAAACTGTTTTTT
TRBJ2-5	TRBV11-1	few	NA	CASSNYEGETQYF	TGTGCCAGCAGCAACTATGAGGGAGAGACCCAGTACTTC
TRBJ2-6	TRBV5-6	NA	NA	CATQGGVVGANVLTF	TGTGCCACCCAGGGCGGGGTTGTTGGGGCCAACGTCCTGACTTTC